Following are 28 T cell receptor beta chains from one sample sequenced in a study of somatic mutations in cytotoxic T cells in rheumatoid arthritis. Method: immunoSEQ multiplex PCR; TCRdb's copy keeps in-frame clones and lacks some. In the table there are around 15,000 clones, approximately 84% of which are singletons. The sequencing input was CD8+ T cells sorted from blood. The receptor source for this set is an adult with rheumatoid arthritis.

The chain has TRBV6-6 and TRBJ1-1; possible D gene TRBD1, 5 bases. Trimming stripped 3 bases from V and 5 bases from J, with 16 bases between. The CDR3 totals 15 residues. From germline, CDR1 is MNHNY and CDR2 SVGAGI (reference sequence). CDR3 loop: CASSYGLGVGTEAFF. CDR3 bases: TGTGCCAGCAGTTATGGATTGGGGGTAGGAACTGAAGCTTTCTTT.

The gene calls are TRBV6-5 and TRBJ2-2, with D possibly being TRBD2 (6 bases). V lost 7 bases, J lost 4 bases, and 13 bases lay in between. There are 14 residues in the CDR3. Germline V gives CDR1 MNHEY, CDR2 SVGAGI. CDR3 bases: TGTGCCAGCAACCCGACTAGGCGCACCGGGGAGCTGTTTTTT. This codes for CASNPTRRTGELFF.

The chain combines TRBV6-1 with TRBJ2-1; D gene unclear. The CDR3 is made up of 14 amino acids. In germline, CDR1 is MNHNS, CDR2 SASEGT. Trimming shortened V by 8 bases and J by 0 bases, and 11 bases separated the two germline ends. DNA for the CDR3: TGTGCCAGCGCTTACTCCAGCTCCTACAATGAGCAGTTCTTC. It encodes CASAYSSSYNEQFF.

The V and J genes are TRBV4-1 and TRBJ1-1, with D unclear. The CDR3 is 16 residues long. Trimming took off 0 bases at V and 4 bases at J, with 15 bases between the two ends. CDR1 and CDR2 (germline): MGHRA, YSYEKL. In DNA form, the CDR3 reads TGCGCCAGCAGCCAAGAGAAGGGTTTTTTGGGCACTGAAGCTTTCTTT. This sequence encodes CASSQEKGFLGTEAFF.

The chain combines TRBV19 with TRBJ2-7; D possibly corresponds to TRBD1 (6 bases). Trimming left V 6 bases short and J 2 bases short, with 11 bases between. Germline V gene sequence: CDR1 LNHDA, CDR2 SQIVND (reference sequence). The CDR3 sequence is 13 residues long. This CDR3 is CASSNRATYEQYF. The DNA for the CDR3 is TGTGCCAGTAGCAACAGGGCGACCTACGAGCAGTACTTC.

This chain joins TRBV7-9 and TRBJ2-7; 11 positions agree with TRBD2. The CDR3 has 15 amino acids. V lost 4 bases to trimming and J lost 3 bases; unmatched junction nucleotides: 5. Germline V CDR1 and CDR2: SEHNR, FQNEAQ (reference sequence). CDR3 amino acids: CASSSPGLADYEQYF. CDR3 in DNA: TGTGCCAGCAGCTCCCCGGGACTAGCGGACTACGAGCAGTACTTC.

V is TRBV6-1 and J is TRBJ2-1; D gene ambiguous. Trimming took 3 bases from V and 5 from J, leaving 17 bases between them. Germline CDR1 reads MNHNS; CDR2 reads SASEGT. This CDR3 comprises 16 residues. This chain's CDR3 is CASSESLIGLHNEQFF. CDR3 nucleotides: TGTGCCAGCAGTGAGTCCCTTATCGGGTTACACAATGAGCAGTTCTTC.

With respect to this clone: Other DNA sequences from this sample encode an identical CDR3 as well. The chain uses TRBV4-1 and TRBJ2-5, with D perhaps TRBD2 (5 bases). V shed 1 base and J shed 4 bases, with 13 bases lying between them. CDR1 and CDR2 from the germline V gene are MGHRA and YSYEKL. This CDR3 is built from 15 residues. The CDR3 is CASSQGTGVGETQYF. The CDR3 DNA follows: TGCGCCAGCAGCCAAGGGACTGGGGTTGGAGAGACCCAGTACTTC.

This sequence joins TRBV7-8 and TRBJ2-1, with D perhaps matching TRBD2 (5 bases). The CDR3 is made up of 16 amino acids. Germline CDR1 is SGHVS and CDR2 is FQNEAQ. Trimming cost V 3 bases and J 1 base, with 13 bases left between them. CDR3 in DNA: TGTGCCAGCAGCTTTATGGTGAGGGAATCCTACAATGAGCAGTTCTTC. It specifies CASSFMVRESYNEQFF.

This chain links TRBV27 with TRBJ2-5, with a weak D call TRBD2 (7 bases). The CDR3 totals 14 residues. V was shortened by 8 bases and J by 2 bases, with 15 bases between the two germline ends. Germline loops: CDR1 MNHEY, CDR2 SMNVEV (reference sequence). The CDR3 bases are TGTGCCAGCGGGGGGGCGGGGGTTCAAGAGACCCAGTACTTC. This codes for CASGGAGVQETQYF.

CDR3 DNA: TGCGCCAGCAGCTTGAAGGTAGGGGACTACGAGCAGTACTTC. Protein product: CASSLKVGDYEQYF. This rearrangement joins TRBV5-1 to TRBJ2-7, with D maybe TRBD1 (5 bases). V gave up 1 base and J gave up 3 bases, with 11 bases separating them. Germline values: CDR1 SGHRS, CDR2 YFSETQ. The CDR3 has 14 amino acids.

This chain connects TRBV4-1 to TRBJ1-1; D possibly corresponds to TRBD1 (5 bases). The V and J ends lost 2 bases and 3 bases respectively, with 19 bases between them. Looked up from germline, CDR1 is MGHRA and CDR2 is YSYEKL. The CDR3 runs 17 residues. Written as DNA, the CDR3 is TGCGCCAGCAGCCAAAATGTTCTGAATGGGGCGGACACTGAAGCTTTCTTT. Protein sequence: CASSQNVLNGADTEAFF.

This clone was counted between two and nine times. The J gene is TRBJ2-5, the V gene TRBV5-1; 9 bases map to TRBD2. After removal of 4 bases from V and 4 bases from J, the junction contained 8 bases not matched to a gene. The CDR3 length is 15 residues. Germline V CDR1 and CDR2: SGHRS, YFSETQ. CDR3 DNA: TGCGCCAGCAGCACCTTTAGCGGGGGATCAGAGACCCAGTACTTC. As protein: CASSTFSGGSETQYF.

V usage is TRBV28 and J usage is TRBJ2-3; perhaps D is TRBD1 or TRBD2 (9 bases each). The germline V and J ends were trimmed by 1 base and 1 base, with 30 bases remaining between them. Germline V lookup: CDR1 MDHEN, CDR2 SYDVKM. The CDR3 is 22 residues long. CDR3 region: CASSLFPTSASGRTGGTDTQYF. The CDR3 DNA reads TGTGCCAGCAGTTTATTCCCAACTAGCGCGAGCGGGAGGACAGGGGGCACAGATACGCAGTATTTT.

The V and J genes are TRBV7-9 and TRBJ1-5; 8 bases are a match to TRBD1. The junction had 0 bases not matched to a gene; V was cut back by 3 bases and J by 2 bases. This CDR3 region has 14 residues. Per germline, CDR1 SEHNR and CDR2 FQNEAQ (reference sequence). For the CDR3, the DNA is TGTGCCAGCAGCTTGGGACAGGGCAATCAGCCCCAGCATTTT. Encoded protein: CASSLGQGNQPQHF.

This clone has just one count. The rearrangement joins TRBV5-1 to TRBJ2-7; D unresolved. The CDR3 contains 13 residues. CDR1 and CDR2 (germline): SGHRS, YFSETQ. The V and J ends lost 0 bases and 0 bases respectively, with 4 bases between them. The CDR3 sequence: CASSLDHSYEQYF. CDR3 DNA sequence: TGCGCCAGCAGCTTGGACCACTCCTACGAGCAGTACTTC.

The rearrangement uses TRBV5-1 and TRBJ1-2; D is undetermined. CDR3 length: 15 amino acids. Germline V lookup: CDR1 SGHRS, CDR2 YFSETQ. Trimming took 0 bases from V and 4 from J, leaving 13 bases between them. DNA of the CDR3: TGCGCCAGCAGCTTGGCTCTTGCAGAGACCTATGGCTACACCTTC. It is translated as CASSLALAETYGYTF.

V and J are TRBV19 and TRBJ2-7; D not resolved. Trimming pared 6 bases from V and 5 bases from J, leaving 8 bases between. The V gene's germline CDR1 is LNHDA and CDR2 SQIVND (reference sequence). This CDR3 spans 11 amino acids. The CDR3 region is CASRLRDEQYF. The CDR3 DNA sequence: TGTGCCAGTAGACTTCGGGACGAGCAGTACTTC.

The J gene is TRBJ1-5, the V gene TRBV2; 7 bases match TRBD1. Germline trimming cut 4 bases from V and 3 bases from J; bases unmatched to any gene: 9. CDR1 SNHLY and CDR2 FYNNEI come from the germline V gene. CDR3 length: 16 amino acids. Here the CDR3 reads CASSVLGDSINQPQHF. The DNA for the CDR3 is TGTGCCAGCAGTGTTCTAGGGGACAGCATCAATCAGCCCCAGCATTTT.

The chain is built from TRBV30 and TRBJ1-3; D is uncertain. Germline V lookup: CDR1 GTSNPN, CDR2 SVGIG (reference sequence). The CDR3 spans 12 residues. V was cut by 4 bases and J by 2 bases, with 6 bases left in between. CDR3 loop: CAWKMAGNTIYF. The CDR3 DNA sequence: TGTGCCTGGAAGATGGCTGGAAACACCATATATTTT.

The genes are TRBV5-1 and TRBJ2-7, with D hard to call. CDR3 length: 15 amino acids. Germline CDR1 is SGHRS and CDR2 is YFSETQ. Trimming left V 4 bases short and J 4 bases short, with 18 bases between. This CDR3 is CASSHLETMPYEQYF. The DNA of the CDR3 is TGCGCCAGCAGCCACTTGGAGACAATGCCTTACGAGCAGTACTTC. The full variable domain, completed using reference TRBV5-1 and TRBJ2-7, is KAGVTQTPRYLIKTRGQQVTLSCSPISGHRSVSWYQQTPGQGLQFLFEYFSETQRNKGNFPGRFSGRQFSNSRSEMNVSTLELGDSALYLCASSHLETMPYEQYFGPGTRLTVT.

J is TRBJ2-1 and V is TRBV6-6; TRBD1 is a possible D gene (5 bases). V was shortened by 5 bases and J by 5 bases, with 13 bases between the two germline ends. Germline V gene data show CDR1 as MNHNY and CDR2 as SVGAGI (reference sequence). CDR3 length: 14 amino acids. DNA of the CDR3: TGTGCCAGCAGTCTACAGGAACTCGACAATGAGCAGTTCTTC. Protein sequence: CASSLQELDNEQFF.

The chain employs TRBV7-9 and TRBJ2-2; D unresolved. Trimming shortened V by 8 bases and J by 1 base, and 8 bases separated the two germline ends. Per germline, CDR1 SEHNR and CDR2 FQNEAQ (reference sequence). CDR3 length equals 13 residues. CDR3 sequence: CASGERNTGELFF. DNA for the CDR3: TGTGCCAGCGGAGAGCGGAACACCGGGGAGCTGTTTTTT.

The J gene is TRBJ2-3, the V gene TRBV11-3; TRBD1 aligns across 9 bases. There are 14 residues in the CDR3. The J segment lost 4 bases and the V segment lost 2 bases, leaving 1 base of the junction unmatched. The germline gives CDR1 SGHNT, CDR2 YENEEA. The CDR3 coding sequence is TGTGCCAGCAGCTTATACAGGGGGCCAGATACGCAGTATTTT. It encodes CASSLYRGPDTQYF.

The chain is built from TRBV4-1 and TRBJ2-3; D gene ambiguous. Trimming left V 1 base short and J 3 bases short, with 11 bases between. This CDR3 spans 15 amino acids. The germline gives CDR1 MGHRA, CDR2 YSYEKL. CDR3 amino acids: CASSQGPSTTDTQYF. The DNA for the CDR3 is TGCGCCAGCAGCCAAGGGCCGTCGACAACAGATACGCAGTATTTT.

The chain couples TRBV25-1 to TRBJ2-2, with D tentatively TRBD2 (5 bases). Germline values: CDR1 MGHDK, CDR2 SYGVNS. V was clipped by 5 bases and J by 6 bases, with 13 bases between them. There are 14 residues in the CDR3. The CDR3 DNA follows: TGTGCCAGCAGTAGCGCGGGTTTGGCCGGGGAGCTGTTTTTT. Its protein is CASSSAGLAGELFF.

This clone was seen more than once but under ten times. The rearrangement uses TRBV2 and TRBJ1-1, with TRBD1 identical over 8 bases. The CDR3 is 13 residues long. The J segment lost 4 bases and the V segment lost 6 bases, leaving 4 bases of the junction unmatched. Germline assignment: CDR1 SNHLY and CDR2 FYNNEI. CDR3: CASSQGALTEAFF. The CDR3 nucleotides read TGTGCCAGCAGCCAGGGGGCTCTCACTGAAGCTTTCTTT.

The chain recombines TRBV19 with TRBJ2-7; 7 bases align to TRBD2. With 2 bases clipped from V and 2 bases from J, the junction kept 6 bases outside the gene matches. CDR1 and CDR2 from the germline V gene are LNHDA and SQIVND (reference sequence). The CDR3 has 15 amino acids. The chain's CDR3 is CASSIWASGAYEQYF. CDR3 DNA: TGTGCCAGTAGTATATGGGCTAGCGGAGCCTACGAGCAGTACTTC.